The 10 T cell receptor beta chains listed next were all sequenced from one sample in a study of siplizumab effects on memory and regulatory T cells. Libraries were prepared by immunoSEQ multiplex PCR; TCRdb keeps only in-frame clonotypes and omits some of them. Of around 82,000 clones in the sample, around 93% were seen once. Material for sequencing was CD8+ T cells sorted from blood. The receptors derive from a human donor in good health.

For the CDR3, the DNA is TGTGCCAGCAGTGAGGGACTAGCGGAGACTAGCACAGATACGCAGTATTTT. Its protein product is CASSEGLAETSTDTQYF. V is TRBV2 and J is TRBJ2-3, with 11 bases identical to TRBD2. Germline assignment: CDR1 SNHLY and CDR2 FYNNEI. Trimming at V came to 3 bases and at J to 0 bases, leaving 5 bases not matched to a gene. The CDR3 is 17 residues long.

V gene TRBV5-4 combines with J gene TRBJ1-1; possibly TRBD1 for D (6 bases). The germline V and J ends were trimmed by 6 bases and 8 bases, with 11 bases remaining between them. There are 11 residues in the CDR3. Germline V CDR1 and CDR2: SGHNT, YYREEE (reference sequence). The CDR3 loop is CASIKGEEAFF. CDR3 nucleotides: TGTGCCAGCATAAAGGGGGAGGAAGCTTTCTTT.

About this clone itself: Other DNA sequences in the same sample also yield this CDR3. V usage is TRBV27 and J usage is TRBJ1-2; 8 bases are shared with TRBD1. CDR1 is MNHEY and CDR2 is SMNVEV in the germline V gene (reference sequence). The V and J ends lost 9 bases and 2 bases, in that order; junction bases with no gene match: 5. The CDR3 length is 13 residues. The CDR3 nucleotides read TGTGCCAGTAGGCAGGGGGCGAACTATGGCTACACCTTC. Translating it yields CASRQGANYGYTF.

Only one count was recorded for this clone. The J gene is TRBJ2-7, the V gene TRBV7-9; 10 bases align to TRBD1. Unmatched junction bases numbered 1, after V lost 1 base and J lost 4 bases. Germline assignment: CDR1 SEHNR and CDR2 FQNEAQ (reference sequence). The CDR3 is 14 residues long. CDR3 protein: CASSLGGQGYEQYF. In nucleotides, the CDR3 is TGTGCCAGCAGCTTAGGGGGACAGGGGTACGAGCAGTACTTC.

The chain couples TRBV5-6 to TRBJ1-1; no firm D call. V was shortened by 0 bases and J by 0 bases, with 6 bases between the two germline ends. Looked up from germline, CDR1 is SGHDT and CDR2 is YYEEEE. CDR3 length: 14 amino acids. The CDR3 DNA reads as TGTGCCAGCAGCTTGGGACAAATGAACACTGAAGCTTTCTTT. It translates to CASSLGQMNTEAFF. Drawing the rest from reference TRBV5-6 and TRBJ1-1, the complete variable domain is DAGVTQSPTHLIKTRGQQVTLRCSPKSGHDTVSWYQQALGQGPQFIFQYYEEEERQRGNFPDRFSGHQFPNYSSELNVNALLLGDSALYLCASSLGQMNTEAFFGQGTRLTVV.

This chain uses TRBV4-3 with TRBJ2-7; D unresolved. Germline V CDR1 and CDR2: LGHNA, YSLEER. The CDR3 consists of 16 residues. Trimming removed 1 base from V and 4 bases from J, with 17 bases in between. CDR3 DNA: TGCGCCAGCAGCCAAGGACGACTCGGCGACCTTTACGAGCAGTACTTC. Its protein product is CASSQGRLGDLYEQYF.

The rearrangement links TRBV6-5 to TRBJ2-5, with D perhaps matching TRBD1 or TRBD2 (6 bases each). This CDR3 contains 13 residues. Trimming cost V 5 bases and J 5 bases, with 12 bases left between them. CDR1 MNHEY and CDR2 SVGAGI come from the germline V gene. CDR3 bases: TGTGCCAGCAGTGATATAGGGGGGGAGACCCAGTACTTC. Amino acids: CASSDIGGETQYF.

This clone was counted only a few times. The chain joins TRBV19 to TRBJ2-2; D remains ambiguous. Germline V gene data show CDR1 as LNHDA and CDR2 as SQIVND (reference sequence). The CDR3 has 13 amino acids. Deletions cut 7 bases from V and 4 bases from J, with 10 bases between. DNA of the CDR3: TGTGCCAGTATGGAGACCCTCACCGGGGAGCTGTTTTTT. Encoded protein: CASMETLTGELFF.

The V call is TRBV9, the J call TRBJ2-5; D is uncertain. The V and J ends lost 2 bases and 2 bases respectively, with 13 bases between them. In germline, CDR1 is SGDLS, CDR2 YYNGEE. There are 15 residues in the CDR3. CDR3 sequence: CASSVDALTQETQYF. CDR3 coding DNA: TGTGCCAGCAGCGTCGACGCACTGACTCAAGAGACCCAGTACTTC.

The CDR3 loop reads CASSLEVEGAGEKLFF. CDR3 coding DNA: TGTGCCAGCAGCTTAGAGGTTGAGGGGGCAGGTGAAAAACTGTTTTTT. The V and J genes are TRBV7-6 and TRBJ1-4; 7 bases are shared with TRBD1. This CDR3 contains 16 residues. Germline CDR1 is SGHVS and CDR2 is FNYEAQ. V lost 1 base to trimming and J lost 7 bases; unmatched junction nucleotides: 9.